The entry below describes one T cell receptor beta chain. The V end was cut by 0 bases, the J end by 3 bases, with 17 bases between. CDR1 SGDLS and CDR2 YYNGEE come from the germline V gene. CDR3 length: 17 residues. These data are taken from a study of blood T cell repertoires in COVID-19. The data were produced by immunoSEQ multiplex PCR, yet TCRdb's version contains in-frame clones alone and is incomplete. Of hundreds of thousands of clones listed, around 86% are singletons. The rearrangement links TRBV9 to TRBJ2-3, with D possibly being TRBD2 (6 bases). The material sequenced was PBMCs or T cells enriched from blood (not recorded which). This sequence originates from a man in his forties or fifties who had recovered from COVID-19. The CDR3 DNA reads as TGTGCCAGCAGCGTAGCCCCGACTAGTAGTGCAACAGATACGCAGTATTTT. It translates to CASSVAPTSSATDTQYF.